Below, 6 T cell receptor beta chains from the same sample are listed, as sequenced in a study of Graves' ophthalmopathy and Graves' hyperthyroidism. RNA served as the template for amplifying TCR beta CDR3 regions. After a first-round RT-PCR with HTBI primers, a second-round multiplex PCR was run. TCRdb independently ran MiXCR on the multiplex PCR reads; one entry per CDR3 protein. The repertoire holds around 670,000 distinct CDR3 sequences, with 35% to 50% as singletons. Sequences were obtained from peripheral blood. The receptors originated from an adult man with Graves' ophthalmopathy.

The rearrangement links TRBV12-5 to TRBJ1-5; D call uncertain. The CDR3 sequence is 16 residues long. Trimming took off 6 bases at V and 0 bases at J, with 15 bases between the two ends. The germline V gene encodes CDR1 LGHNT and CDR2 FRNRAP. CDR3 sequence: CASGRPATYSNQPQHF. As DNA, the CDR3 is TGTGCTAGTGGCCGCCCCGCGACTTATAGCAATCAGCCCCAGCATTTT.

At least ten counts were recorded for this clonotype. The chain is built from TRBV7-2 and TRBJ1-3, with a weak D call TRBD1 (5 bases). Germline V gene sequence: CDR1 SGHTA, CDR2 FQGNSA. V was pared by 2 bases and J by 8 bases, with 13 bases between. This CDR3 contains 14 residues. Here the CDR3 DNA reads TGTGCCAGCAGCTTAAAACATCAGGGTGACACCATATATTTT. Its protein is CASSLKHQGDTIYF.

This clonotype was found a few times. CDR3 sequence reads: CASSLPGTQETQYF. CDR3 DNA sequence: TGTGCCAGCAGTTTGCCGGGGACCCAAGAGACCCAGTACTTC. This sequence joins TRBV12-3 or TRBV12-4 and TRBJ2-5; D is tentatively TRBD1 or TRBD2 (5 bases each). The CDR3 has 14 residues. V lost 3 bases to trimming and J lost 1 base, with 9 bases between them.

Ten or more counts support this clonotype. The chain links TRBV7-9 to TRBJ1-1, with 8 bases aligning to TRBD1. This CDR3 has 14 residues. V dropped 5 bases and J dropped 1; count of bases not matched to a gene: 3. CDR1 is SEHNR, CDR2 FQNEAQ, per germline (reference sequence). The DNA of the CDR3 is TGTGCCAGCAGCCCCGGACAGGGGAACACTGAAGCTTTCTTT. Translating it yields CASSPGQGNTEAFF.

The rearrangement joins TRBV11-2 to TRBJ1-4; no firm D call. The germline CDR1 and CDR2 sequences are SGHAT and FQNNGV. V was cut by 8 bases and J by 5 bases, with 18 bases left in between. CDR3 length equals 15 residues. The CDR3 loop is CASGLGAGLNEKLFF. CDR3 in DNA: TGTGCCAGCGGATTAGGTGCAGGCCTGAATGAAAAACTGTTTTTT.

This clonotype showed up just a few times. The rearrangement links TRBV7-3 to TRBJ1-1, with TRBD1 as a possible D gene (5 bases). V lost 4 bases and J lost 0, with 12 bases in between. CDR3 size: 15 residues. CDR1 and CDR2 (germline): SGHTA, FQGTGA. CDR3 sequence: CASSSHQGMNTEAFF. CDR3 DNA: TGTGCCAGCAGCTCACACCAGGGCATGAACACTGAAGCTTTCTTT.